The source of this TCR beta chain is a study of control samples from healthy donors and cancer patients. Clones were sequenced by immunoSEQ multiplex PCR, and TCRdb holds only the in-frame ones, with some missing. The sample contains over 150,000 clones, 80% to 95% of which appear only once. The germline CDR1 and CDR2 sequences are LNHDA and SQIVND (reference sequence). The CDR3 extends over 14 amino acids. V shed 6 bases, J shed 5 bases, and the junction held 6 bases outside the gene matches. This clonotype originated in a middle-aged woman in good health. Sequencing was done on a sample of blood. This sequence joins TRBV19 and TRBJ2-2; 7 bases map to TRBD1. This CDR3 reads CASRPLTGTGELFF. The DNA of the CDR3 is TGTGCCAGTAGGCCTTTGACAGGGACCGGGGAGCTGTTTTTT.